A selection of T cell receptor beta chains follows, all from one sample in a study of low-dose radiotherapy and immunotherapy resistance in tumors. TCRdb passed the reads through MiXCR, listing each CDR3 protein once. Of about 50,000 distinct CDR3 sequences listed, 10% to 15% are singletons. Sequenced here: PBMCs, sampled before treatment. The receptor set was obtained from a female donor with ovarian cancer. The CDR3 runs from the conserved cysteine through the conserved F or W. Fields, in order: J gene, D gene, clone size, V gene, CDR3 protein, CDR3 DNA. A D gene is named only where the DNA matches it firmly. Part of the rows lack a size; the others show once, few, many or a class for expanded clones.

j_call: TRBJ2-1
d_call: TRBD2
clone_size: many
v_call: TRBV2
cdr3_aa: CASSEVTSGGLFF
cdr3_nt: TGTGCCAGCAGTGAAGTTACTAGCGGGGGGCTGTTCTTC

j_call: TRBJ1-5
d_call: NA
clone_size: many
v_call: TRBV4-1
cdr3_aa: CASSQDIGNQPQHF
cdr3_nt: TGCGCCAGCAGCCAAGATATAGGGAATCAGCCCCAGCATTTT

j_call: TRBJ1-2
d_call: TRBD1
clone_size: many
v_call: TRBV7-3
cdr3_aa: CASSSRTGGYGYTF
cdr3_nt: TGTGCCAGCAGTTCTCGGACAGGGGGCTATGGCTACACCTTC

j_call: TRBJ1-2
d_call: NA
clone_size: many
v_call: TRBV2
cdr3_aa: CASRSGYGDYGYTF
cdr3_nt: TGTGCCAGCCGTTCCGGATACGGCGACTATGGCTACACCTTC

j_call: TRBJ1-2
d_call: TRBD1
clone_size: many
v_call: TRBV13
cdr3_aa: CASSSGQGGYGYTF
cdr3_nt: TGTGCCAGCAGCTCCGGACAGGGAGGCTATGGCTACACCTTC

j_call: TRBJ1-2
d_call: TRBD1
clone_size: many
v_call: TRBV12-3/TRBV12-4
cdr3_aa: CASRPGGAHPGYTF
cdr3_nt: TGTGCCAGCAGGCCAGGGGGCGCCCACCCTGGCTACACCTTC

j_call: TRBJ2-1
d_call: NA
clone_size: many
v_call: TRBV6-2/TRBV6-3
cdr3_aa: CASSYRGGSEFF
cdr3_nt: TGTGCCAGCAGTTACCGCGGGGGCTCGGAGTTCTTC

j_call: TRBJ2-2
d_call: NA
clone_size: many
v_call: TRBV2
cdr3_aa: CASSPISNTGELFF
cdr3_nt: TGTGCCAGCAGTCCTATTTCGAACACCGGGGAGCTGTTTTTT

j_call: TRBJ2-3
d_call: NA
clone_size: NA
v_call: TRBV29-1
cdr3_aa: CSVEAPKTDTQYF
cdr3_nt: TGCAGCGTTGAAGCCCCGAAGACAGATACGCAGTATTTT

j_call: TRBJ1-2
d_call: TRBD1
clone_size: many
v_call: TRBV19
cdr3_aa: CATRDRGLYGYTF
cdr3_nt: TGTGCCACTCGGGACAGGGGGCTCTATGGCTACACCTTC

j_call: TRBJ2-3
d_call: NA
clone_size: many
v_call: TRBV27
cdr3_aa: CASSMGRRNTDTQYF
cdr3_nt: TGTGCCAGCAGCATGGGACGTAGGAACACAGATACGCAGTATTTT

j_call: TRBJ1-2
d_call: NA
clone_size: NA
v_call: TRBV5-1
cdr3_aa: CASSLAEPNYGYTF
cdr3_nt: TGCGCCAGCAGCTTGGCAGAGCCTAACTATGGCTACACCTTC

j_call: TRBJ2-2
d_call: NA
clone_size: many
v_call: TRBV5-1
cdr3_aa: CASSLGQNTGELFF
cdr3_nt: TGCGCCAGCAGCTTGGGCCAGAACACCGGGGAGCTGTTTTTT

j_call: TRBJ2-1
d_call: TRBD2
clone_size: few
v_call: TRBV9
cdr3_aa: CASSPVAGSSYNEQFF
cdr3_nt: TGTGCCAGCAGCCCCGTAGCGGGGAGCTCCTACAATGAGCAGTTCTTC

j_call: TRBJ1-2
d_call: TRBD1
clone_size: many
v_call: TRBV30
cdr3_aa: CAWSVRDRGPNYGYTF
cdr3_nt: TGTGCCTGGAGTGTACGGGACAGGGGGCCAAACTATGGCTACACCTTC

j_call: TRBJ2-2
d_call: NA
clone_size: many
v_call: TRBV9
cdr3_aa: CASSVGAGNTGELFF
cdr3_nt: TGTGCCAGCAGCGTAGGTGCCGGCAACACCGGGGAGCTGTTTTTT

j_call: TRBJ2-1
d_call: TRBD2
clone_size: many
v_call: TRBV6-4
cdr3_aa: CASSDSVASGGSSYNEQFF
cdr3_nt: TGTGCCAGCAGTGACTCGGTTGCTAGCGGGGGTAGCTCCTACAATGAGCAGTTCTTC

j_call: TRBJ1-4
d_call: NA
clone_size: many
v_call: TRBV5-1
cdr3_aa: CASSLAGTVGEKLFF
cdr3_nt: TGCGCCAGCAGCTTGGCAGGAACGGTTGGGGAAAAACTGTTTTTT

j_call: TRBJ2-3
d_call: TRBD2
clone_size: many
v_call: TRBV6-5
cdr3_aa: CASNQREGLTDTQYF
cdr3_nt: TGTGCCAGCAATCAGCGGGAGGGCTTAACAGATACGCAGTATTTT

j_call: TRBJ1-2
d_call: NA
clone_size: many
v_call: TRBV6-8
cdr3_aa: CASSYRRVGTASNYGYTF
cdr3_nt: TGTGCCAGCAGTTACAGACGGGTCGGGACCGCTTCGAACTATGGCTACACCTTC

j_call: TRBJ2-4
d_call: TRBD1
clone_size: many
v_call: TRBV5-1
cdr3_aa: CASSSGQGNIQYF
cdr3_nt: TGCGCCAGCAGCTCCGGACAGGGAAACATTCAGTACTTC

j_call: TRBJ2-1
d_call: TRBD1
clone_size: many
v_call: TRBV5-6
cdr3_aa: CASSLDRGLYYNEQFF
cdr3_nt: TGTGCCAGCAGCTTGGACAGGGGGCTTTACTACAATGAGCAGTTCTTC

j_call: TRBJ2-1
d_call: TRBD2
clone_size: many
v_call: TRBV20-1
cdr3_aa: CSARDRRGRVEQFF
cdr3_nt: TGCAGTGCTAGAGATCGACGCGGGAGGGTTGAGCAGTTCTTC

j_call: TRBJ2-1
d_call: TRBD2
clone_size: many
v_call: TRBV7-3
cdr3_aa: CASSYTSASYNEQFF
cdr3_nt: TGTGCCAGCAGCTATACTAGCGCGTCCTACAATGAGCAGTTCTTC

j_call: TRBJ2-1
d_call: TRBD2
clone_size: many
v_call: TRBV12-5
cdr3_aa: CASGSWWREALTDEQFF
cdr3_nt: TGTGCTAGTGGGAGTTGGTGGCGGGAGGCCCTTACGGATGAGCAGTTCTTC

j_call: TRBJ2-3
d_call: TRBD2
clone_size: NA
v_call: TRBV28
cdr3_aa: CASSSHSGSGPDTQYF
cdr3_nt: TGTGCCAGCAGTTCCCATAGCGGGAGCGGCCCAGATACGCAGTATTTT

j_call: TRBJ1-1
d_call: NA
clone_size: many
v_call: TRBV11-2
cdr3_aa: CASSLDPTRDTEAFF
cdr3_nt: TGTGCCAGCAGCTTAGACCCAACGCGGGACACTGAAGCTTTCTTT

j_call: TRBJ2-2
d_call: TRBD2
clone_size: many
v_call: TRBV5-5
cdr3_aa: CASSPGRGSTGELFF
cdr3_nt: TGTGCCAGCAGCCCCGGGAGGGGGTCCACCGGGGAGCTGTTTTTT

j_call: TRBJ2-1
d_call: TRBD2
clone_size: many
v_call: TRBV5-1
cdr3_aa: CASRVGGRSYNEQFF
cdr3_nt: TGCGCCAGCAGGGTCGGCGGGAGAAGCTACAATGAGCAGTTCTTC

j_call: TRBJ2-1
d_call: TRBD2
clone_size: many
v_call: TRBV7-2
cdr3_aa: CASRLAGGPFNEQFF
cdr3_nt: TGTGCCAGCAGGCTAGCGGGGGGGCCTTTTAATGAGCAGTTCTTC

j_call: TRBJ2-1
d_call: NA
clone_size: NA
v_call: TRBV29-1
cdr3_aa: CSVDPERNEQFF
cdr3_nt: TGCAGCGTTGACCCCGAGAGGAATGAGCAGTTCTTC

j_call: TRBJ2-7
d_call: NA
clone_size: many
v_call: TRBV6-6
cdr3_aa: CASSYSEVEYF
cdr3_nt: TGTGCCAGCAGTTACTCGGAGGTGGAGTACTTC

j_call: TRBJ2-7
d_call: TRBD2
clone_size: many
v_call: TRBV2
cdr3_aa: CASSESAGGAHEQYF
cdr3_nt: TGTGCCAGCAGTGAATCAGCGGGGGGGGCCCACGAGCAGTACTTC

j_call: TRBJ1-2
d_call: NA
clone_size: many
v_call: TRBV19
cdr3_aa: CASTDGTSHGYTF
cdr3_nt: TGTGCCAGTACCGACGGTACGTCTCATGGCTACACCTTC

j_call: TRBJ1-1
d_call: TRBD1
clone_size: many
v_call: TRBV29-1
cdr3_aa: CSGKGQRMNTEAFF
cdr3_nt: TGCAGCGGGAAGGGACAGAGAATGAACACTGAAGCTTTCTTT

j_call: TRBJ2-2
d_call: NA
clone_size: NA
v_call: TRBV6-8
cdr3_aa: CASSDPMRTLTGELFF
cdr3_nt: TGTGCCAGCAGCGACCCGATGAGGACCCTCACCGGGGAGCTGTTTTTT

j_call: TRBJ2-1
d_call: TRBD2
clone_size: many
v_call: TRBV20-1
cdr3_aa: CSASPETSGTSSYNEQFF
cdr3_nt: TGCAGTGCTAGCCCAGAGACTAGCGGGACTAGCTCCTACAATGAGCAGTTCTTC

j_call: TRBJ2-3
d_call: TRBD2
clone_size: many
v_call: TRBV20-1
cdr3_aa: CSAATSGRGDTQYF
cdr3_nt: TGCAGTGCCGCAACTAGCGGGCGAGGAGATACGCAGTATTTT